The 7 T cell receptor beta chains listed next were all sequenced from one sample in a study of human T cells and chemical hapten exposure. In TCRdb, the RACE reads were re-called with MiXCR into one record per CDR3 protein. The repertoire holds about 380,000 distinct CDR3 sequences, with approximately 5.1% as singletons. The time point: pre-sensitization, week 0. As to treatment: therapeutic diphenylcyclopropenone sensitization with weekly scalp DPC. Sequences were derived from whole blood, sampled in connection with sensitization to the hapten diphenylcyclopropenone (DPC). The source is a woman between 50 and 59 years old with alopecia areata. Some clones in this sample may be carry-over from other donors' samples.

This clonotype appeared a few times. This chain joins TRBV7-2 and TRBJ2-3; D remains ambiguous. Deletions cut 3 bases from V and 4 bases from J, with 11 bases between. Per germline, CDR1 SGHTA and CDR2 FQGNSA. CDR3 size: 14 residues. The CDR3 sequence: CASSFLSPPDTQYF. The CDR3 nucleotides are TGTGCCAGCAGCTTTCTCTCCCCCCCAGATACGCAGTATTTT. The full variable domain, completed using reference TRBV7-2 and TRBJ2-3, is GAGVSQSPSNKVTEKGKDVELRCDPISGHTALYWYRQSLGQGLEFLIYFQGNSAPDKSGLPSDRFSAERTGGSVSTLTIQRTQQEDSAVYLCASSFLSPPDTQYFGPGTRLTVL.

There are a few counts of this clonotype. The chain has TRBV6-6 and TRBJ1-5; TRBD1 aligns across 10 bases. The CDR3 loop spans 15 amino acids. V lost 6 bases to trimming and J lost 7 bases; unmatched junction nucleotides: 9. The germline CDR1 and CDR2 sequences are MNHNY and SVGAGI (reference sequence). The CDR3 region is CASRRDRGGPQPQHF. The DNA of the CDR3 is TGTGCCAGCAGGAGGGACAGGGGAGGCCCCCAGCCCCAGCATTTT.

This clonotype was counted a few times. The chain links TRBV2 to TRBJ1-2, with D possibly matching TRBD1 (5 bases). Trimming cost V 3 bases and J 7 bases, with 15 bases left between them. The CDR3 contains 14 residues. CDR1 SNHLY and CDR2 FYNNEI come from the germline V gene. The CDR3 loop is CASSEVRAGGGYTF. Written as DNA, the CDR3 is TGTGCCAGCAGTGAGGTCAGGGCTGGCGGTGGCTACACCTTC.

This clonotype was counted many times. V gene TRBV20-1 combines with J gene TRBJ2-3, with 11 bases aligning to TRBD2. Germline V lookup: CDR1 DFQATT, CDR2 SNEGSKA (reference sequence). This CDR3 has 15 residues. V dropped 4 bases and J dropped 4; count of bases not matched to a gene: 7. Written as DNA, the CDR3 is TGCAGTGCTACCTCTTCTAGCGGGAGGCCAGATACGCAGTATTTT. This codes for CSATSSSGRPDTQYF.

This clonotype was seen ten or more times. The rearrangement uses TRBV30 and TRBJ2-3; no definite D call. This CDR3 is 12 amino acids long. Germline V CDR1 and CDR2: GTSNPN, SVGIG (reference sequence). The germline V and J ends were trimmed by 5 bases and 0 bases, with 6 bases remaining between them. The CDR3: CAWGYSTDTQYF. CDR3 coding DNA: TGTGCCTGGGGCTACAGCACAGATACGCAGTATTTT.

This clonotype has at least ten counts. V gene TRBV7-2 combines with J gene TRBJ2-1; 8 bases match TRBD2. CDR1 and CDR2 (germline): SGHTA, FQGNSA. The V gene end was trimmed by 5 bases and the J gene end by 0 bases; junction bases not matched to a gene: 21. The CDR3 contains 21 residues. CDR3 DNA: TGTGCCAGCAGCCGGCCCGGGGTCAGCGGGAGATCTTTAAGCTCCTACAATGAGCAGTTCTTC. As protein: CASSRPGVSGRSLSSYNEQFF.

Here the CDR3 reads CASSSWGETQYF. DNA of the CDR3: TGTGCCAGCAGCTCCTGGGGCGAGACCCAGTACTTC. The genes are TRBV7-2 and TRBJ2-5, with D maybe TRBD1 (5 bases). The germline V and J ends were trimmed by 4 bases and 5 bases, with 8 bases remaining between them. This CDR3 region has 12 residues. Per the germline V gene, CDR1 is SGHTA and CDR2 is FQGNSA.